This T cell receptor beta chain was identified in a study of blood T cell repertoires in COVID-19. Study-wide context: In each case, the material was cDNA or gDNA derived from T cells, B-cell-depleted T cells, or PBMCs.

This CDR3 spans 12 amino acids. The V end was cut by 3 bases, the J end by 9 bases, with 9 bases between. Germline CDR1 is MDHEN and CDR2 is SYDVKM. Authors' analysis steps: The authors estimated nucleated cell counts from reference gene primer amplification. Produced via immunoSEQ multiplex PCR; TCRdb's table is partial and in-frame only. V and J calls and clone size are those listed in that table; D and trimming were worked out from the DNA. The sample includes 150,000 to 200,000 clones, 70% to 85% of them seen just once. This clonotype originated in a woman aged 30 to 39 with acute or convalescent COVID-19. This sequence joins TRBV28 and TRBJ2-1; no definite D call. The sample was peripheral blood. The chain's CDR3 is CASSFGAVEQFF. The CDR3 DNA reads as TGTGCCAGCAGTTTTGGTGCGGTTGAGCAGTTCTTC.